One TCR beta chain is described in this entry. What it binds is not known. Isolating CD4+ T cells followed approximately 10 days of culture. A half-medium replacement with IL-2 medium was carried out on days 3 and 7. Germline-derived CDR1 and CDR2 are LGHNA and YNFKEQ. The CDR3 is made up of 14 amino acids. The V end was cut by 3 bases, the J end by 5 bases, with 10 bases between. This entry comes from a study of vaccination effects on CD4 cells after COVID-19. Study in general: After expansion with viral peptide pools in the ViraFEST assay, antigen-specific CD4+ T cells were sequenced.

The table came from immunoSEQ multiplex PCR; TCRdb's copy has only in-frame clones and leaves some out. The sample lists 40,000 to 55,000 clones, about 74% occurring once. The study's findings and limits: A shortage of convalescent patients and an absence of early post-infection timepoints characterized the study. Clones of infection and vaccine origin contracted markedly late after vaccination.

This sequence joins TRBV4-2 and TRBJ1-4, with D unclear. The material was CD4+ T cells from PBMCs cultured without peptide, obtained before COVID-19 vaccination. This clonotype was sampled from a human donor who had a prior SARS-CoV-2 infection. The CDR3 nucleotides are TGTGCCAGCAGCCATGCTACTTCCAATGAAAAACTGTTTTTT. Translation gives CASSHATSNEKLFF.